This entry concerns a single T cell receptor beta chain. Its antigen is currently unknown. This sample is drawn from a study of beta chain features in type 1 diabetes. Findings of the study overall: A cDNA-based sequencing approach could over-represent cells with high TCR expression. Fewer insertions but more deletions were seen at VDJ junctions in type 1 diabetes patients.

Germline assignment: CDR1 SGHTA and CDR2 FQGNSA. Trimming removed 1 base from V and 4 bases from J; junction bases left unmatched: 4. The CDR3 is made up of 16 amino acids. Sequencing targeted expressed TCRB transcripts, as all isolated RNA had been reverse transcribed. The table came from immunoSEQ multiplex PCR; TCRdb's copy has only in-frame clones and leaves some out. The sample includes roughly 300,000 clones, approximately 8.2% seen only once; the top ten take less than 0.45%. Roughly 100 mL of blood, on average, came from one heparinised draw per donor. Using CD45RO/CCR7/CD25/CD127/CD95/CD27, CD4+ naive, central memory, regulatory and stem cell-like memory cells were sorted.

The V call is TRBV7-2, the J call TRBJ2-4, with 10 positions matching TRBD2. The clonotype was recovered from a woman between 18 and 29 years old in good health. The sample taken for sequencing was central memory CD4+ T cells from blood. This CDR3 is CASSLGVLAGKNIQYF. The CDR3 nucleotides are TGTGCCAGCAGCTTAGGTGTACTAGCGGGAAAAAACATTCAGTACTTC.